Listed below are T cell receptor beta chains from one sample, sequenced in a study of shared clonotypes between healthy human individuals. Sequencing was performed with immunoSEQ multiplex PCR; in TCRdb, only in-frame clones are kept and a portion is missing. The sample includes nearly 2 million clones, over 85% of them seen just once. The sequenced sample consisted of naive CD8+ T cells sorted from blood. The receptors shown here come from a man younger than 35 in good health. Each CDR3 is given with its conserved first and last residue. Each record gives: CDR3 DNA, CDR3 protein, clone size, V gene, J gene, D gene. A D gene is named only where the DNA matches it firmly. A clone size is listed for some rows: how often the clone was seen (once, few, many), or a class if it is expanded.

TGTGCCAGCAGTACGGACGTCCGGGCGGACACCATATATTTT	CASSTDVRADTIYF	NA	TRBV7-6	TRBJ1-3	NA
TGTGCCAGCAGCTTGGCCGGTGCGGGGGGCTACAAAAACATTCAGTACTTC	CASSLAGAGGYKNIQYF	NA	TRBV5-6	TRBJ2-4	TRBD2
TGTGCCAGCACTCCCCAGTTTGGGGCGGGGGGGACCGAGGAAAACATTCAGTACTTC	CASTPQFGAGGTEENIQYF	NA	TRBV7-9	TRBJ2-4	TRBD2
TGCAGTTCTAGGGCCTCCGGGGAGCTGTTTTTT	CSSRASGELFF	once	TRBV20-1	TRBJ2-2	NA
TGTGCCAGCAGCCCGGAGAGGGCCTACGAAAAACTGTTTTTT	CASSPERAYEKLFF	NA	TRBV7-2	TRBJ1-4	NA
TGTGCCAGTAGTGCGGGACACTTCTACGAGCAGTACTTC	CASSAGHFYEQYF	NA	TRBV19	TRBJ2-7	NA
TGTGCCAGCAGTTACTCGGAGGGGACTCGCGGCTACACCTTC	CASSYSEGTRGYTF	once	TRBV6-6	TRBJ1-2	NA
TGTGCCAGCAGCTTGTGGGGGACAGGTCCCACTGAAGCTTTCTTT	CASSLWGTGPTEAFF	NA	TRBV5-6	TRBJ1-1	TRBD1
TGTGCCAGTAAGGGTTCGAACACTGAAGCTTTCTTT	CASKGSNTEAFF	few	TRBV19	TRBJ1-1	NA
TGTGCCTGGAGGGGACTAGCGAGGAATGAGCAGTTCTTC	CAWRGLARNEQFF	NA	TRBV30	TRBJ2-1	TRBD2
TGTGCCAGTAGTGCAAATTACATCGAAGAGACCCAGTACTTC	CASSANYIEETQYF	NA	TRBV19	TRBJ2-5	NA
TGTGCCAGCAGCGTAACAGGGGGGAACACCGGGGAGCTGTTTTTT	CASSVTGGNTGELFF	NA	TRBV9	TRBJ2-2	TRBD1
TGTGCCAGCAGCCAGACAGCCTCTAGCTCCTACGAGCAGTACTTC	CASSQTASSSYEQYF	NA	TRBV7-9	TRBJ2-7	NA
TGTGCCAGCAGCAAAGCTCGGGAGACCCAGTACTTC	CASSKARETQYF	NA	TRBV21-1	TRBJ2-5	NA
TGTGCCAGCAGTGAAGCAGGGTCGGACTCTAAAGAGACCCAGTACTTC	CASSEAGSDSKETQYF	NA	TRBV2	TRBJ2-5	NA
TGCGCCAGCAGCTTGACAGGGTCCTACGAGCAGTACTTC	CASSLTGSYEQYF	NA	TRBV5-1	TRBJ2-7	NA
TGTGCCCAATCGTGGGGGAGGTCCTACGAGCAGTACTTC	CAQSWGRSYEQYF	NA	TRBV30	TRBJ2-7	NA
TGTGCCAGTAGTTGGTCCTATCTCAATGAGCAGTTCTTC	CASSWSYLNEQFF	NA	TRBV19	TRBJ2-1	NA
TGTGCCAGCAGCCCCGCGAACACCGGGGAGCTGTTTTTT	CASSPANTGELFF	few	TRBV7-2	TRBJ2-2	NA
TGTGCCAGCAGTCCGAAAATTTTAGGGGGTGAAGCTTTCTTT	CASSPKILGGEAFF	NA	TRBV27	TRBJ1-1	NA
TGTGCCAGCAGTCCTCGGACAGATCAGCCCCAGCATTTT	CASSPRTDQPQHF	NA	TRBV28	TRBJ1-5	NA
TGTGCCAGCAGCTTTGAGGGAACTGAAGCTTTCTTT	CASSFEGTEAFF	NA	TRBV7-9	TRBJ1-1	NA
TGCAGCGGTTATGGGGGGACCTCGGGAGAAAAACTGTTTTTT	CSGYGGTSGEKLFF	once	TRBV29-1	TRBJ1-4	NA
TGTGCCAGCAGCCTACCTGACAGTCCGTACGAGCAGTACTTC	CASSLPDSPYEQYF	once	TRBV28	TRBJ2-7	NA
TGTGCCAGCAGTGAATGGGGGCCTAACACCGGGGAGCTGTTTTTT	CASSEWGPNTGELFF	NA	TRBV6-1	TRBJ2-2	NA
TGTGCCAGCAGTCCCCGGGAGAGTTTAGCCAAAAACATTCAGTACTTC	CASSPRESLAKNIQYF	NA	TRBV28	TRBJ2-4	NA
TGTGCCAGCAGGCTCGGACAGGGAGAGACCCAGTACTTC	CASRLGQGETQYF	NA	TRBV7-9	TRBJ2-5	TRBD1
TGTGCCAGCAGTTACTCGGACGACATTCAGTACTTC	CASSYSDDIQYF	NA	TRBV6-6	TRBJ2-4	NA
TGTGCCAGCAGCAGGCTACCTCAAGACTACAATGAGCAGTTCTTC	CASSRLPQDYNEQFF	NA	TRBV7-9	TRBJ2-1	NA
TGTGCCAGCAGCTTCGGGGGTACAGATACGCAGTATTTT	CASSFGGTDTQYF	NA	TRBV5-6	TRBJ2-3	NA
TGTGCCAGCAGTGCTTTGGGTACCGGGGAGCTGTTTTTT	CASSALGTGELFF	NA	TRBV2	TRBJ2-2	NA
TGTGCCAGCAGCGTAGCACTAGCGGGGGGGTGGAATGAGCAGTTCTTC	CASSVALAGGWNEQFF	NA	TRBV9	TRBJ2-1	TRBD2
TGTGCCAGCAGTCCGGGGTCTTTGGAGATCGGCCACGAGCAGTACTTC	CASSPGSLEIGHEQYF	NA	TRBV2	TRBJ2-7	NA
TGTGCCAGCAGCTTAGGACAGGGCAATCAGCCCCAGCATTTT	CASSLGQGNQPQHF	NA	TRBV7-8	TRBJ1-5	NA
TGTGCCAGCAGCTTAGGGGTAGTTAATAGCAATCAGCCCCAGCATTTT	CASSLGVVNSNQPQHF	NA	TRBV7-8	TRBJ1-5	NA
TGTGCCAGCAGCCTCGCCCTCTACGAGCAGTACTTC	CASSLALYEQYF	NA	TRBV7-8	TRBJ2-7	NA
TGTGCCAGCAGCTTAGATGGACAGGGCATCTACGAGCAGTACTTC	CASSLDGQGIYEQYF	once	TRBV7-9	TRBJ2-7	TRBD1
TGTGCCAGCAGTTCCCCCCCGGGGGGGGCCTACGAGCAGTACTTC	CASSSPPGGAYEQYF	NA	TRBV28	TRBJ2-7	TRBD2
TGTGCCACCAGCATTCTGGGGGGGAATCAGCCCCAGCATTTT	CATSILGGNQPQHF	NA	TRBV15	TRBJ1-5	NA
TGTGCCAGCAGTTACTCCACAGGCGGGAATTCACCCCTCCACTTT	CASSYSTGGNSPLHF	few	TRBV6-5	TRBJ1-6	NA
TGTGCCAGCAGCTTGACAGGGAGGGACACTGAAGCTTTCTTT	CASSLTGRDTEAFF	NA	TRBV7-9	TRBJ1-1	TRBD1
TGTGCCAGCAGCTTATATTCGAACACTGAAGCTTTCTTT	CASSLYSNTEAFF	once	TRBV11-2	TRBJ1-1	NA
TGTGCCAGCAGCTTGGTCCGGGGTACTGAAGCTTTCTTT	CASSLVRGTEAFF	NA	TRBV5-6	TRBJ1-1	NA
TGCAGCGTTGAAAAGTCAGCCAGTTCCTACGAGCAGTACTTC	CSVEKSASSYEQYF	NA	TRBV29-1	TRBJ2-7	NA
TGCGCCAGCAGCCAAGACAGCACAGGTTCAGGAGGGGAGCAGTACTTC	CASSQDSTGSGGEQYF	NA	TRBV4-3	TRBJ2-7	NA
TGTGCCTGGAGTGTTTTTGCGGGGAACACCCCCTACGAGCAGTACTTC	CAWSVFAGNTPYEQYF	once	TRBV30	TRBJ2-7	NA
TGTGCCAGCAGTTCTTGGACTAGCTTCTACGAGCAGTACTTC	CASSSWTSFYEQYF	NA	TRBV6-5	TRBJ2-7	TRBD2
TGCGCCAGCAGCCTTAGCGGTCAGAGCTCCTACGAGCAGTACTTC	CASSLSGQSSYEQYF	NA	TRBV4-3	TRBJ2-7	NA
TGTGCCAGCAGCTCTGGAATAGGAGGGGAGCAGTACTTC	CASSSGIGGEQYF	NA	TRBV5-6	TRBJ2-7	NA
TGCGCCAGCAGCCCACGGTCCGGGACTAGCCGTCCAGATACGCAGTATTTT	CASSPRSGTSRPDTQYF	NA	TRBV5-1	TRBJ2-3	TRBD2
TGTGCCATCAGTGGGGGACTAGTTGGCACAGATACGCAGTATTTT	CAISGGLVGTDTQYF	NA	TRBV10-3	TRBJ2-3	TRBD2
TGTGCCAGCAGCCTAGTAGGGGGGCCAAGTGGCTACACCTTC	CASSLVGGPSGYTF	NA	TRBV7-9	TRBJ1-2	NA
TGCAGCGTTGAAGATCGATCCAGGGCTTTCTATGGCTACACCTTC	CSVEDRSRAFYGYTF	NA	TRBV29-1	TRBJ1-2	NA